The sequence of this TCR beta chain was determined in a study of blood T cell repertoires in COVID-19. V was clipped by 2 bases and J by 7 bases, with 11 bases between them. Germline V gives CDR1 MRHNA, CDR2 SNTAGT. The length of the CDR3 is 13 residues. Original data processing: Reference gene primer amplification gave nucleated cell count estimates. Only in-frame clones appear in the TCRdb table, and some are missing; sequencing was by immunoSEQ multiplex PCR. That table gives V, J and clone size, and the DNA gave D and trimming. The sample holds 85,000 to 110,000 clones, 88% seen once. This rearrangement joins TRBV6-4 to TRBJ1-1; weak D call: TRBD1 (5 bases). The sequence was obtained from a human donor in a cohort sampled during active COVID-19. The material sequenced was peripheral blood. The CDR3 here is CASSDAGPHEAFF. The CDR3 DNA follows: TGTGCCAGCAGTGACGCGGGACCGCATGAAGCTTTCTTT.